This T cell receptor (beta chain) emerged from a study of blood T cell repertoires in COVID-19. For the study at large: Nucleic acid was either cDNA or gDNA, and it came from T cells, B-cell-depleted T cells, or PBMCs.

Original handling: Nucleated cell number was recorded as an estimate derived from reference gene primer amplification. Assay: immunoSEQ multiplex PCR; the TCRdb copy retains only in-frame clones and omits some. Clone size and the V and J calls come from that table; the DNA yielded D and trimming. The sample lists some 240,000 clones; approximately 80% were seen once. Germline V gives CDR1 SGDLS, CDR2 YYNGEE. Trimming took off 0 bases at V and 4 bases at J, with 8 bases between the two ends. The CDR3 has 15 amino acids. Seattle researchers signed up patients amid active infection and tracked them longitudinally.

The gene calls are TRBV9 and TRBJ1-6, with a weak D call TRBD1 (6 bases). The receptor was derived from a woman older than 75 with COVID-19, enrolled during active disease. Sequenced input: peripheral blood. The DNA for the CDR3 is TGTGCCAGCAGCGTAGGGACAGAGTATAATTCACCCCTCCACTTT. Protein sequence: CASSVGTEYNSPLHF.